This TCR beta chain is drawn from a study of T cells expressing NK-cell markers. The wider study: From sorted CD3+CD56+NKG2C+, CD3+CD56+NKG2C- and CD3+CD56-NKG2C+ T cells came the TCR beta repertoires. Study-level results: Once again these clonotypes came out on top in the CD3+CD56-NKG2C+ fraction of a few donors. In more than 5 donors, dominant CD3+CD56+NKG2C+ clonotypes ranked among the top 10 CD8+ clonotypes.

This CDR3 is built from 14 residues. Germline CDR1 and CDR2: SQVTM and ANQGSEA. Generation of TCR beta cDNA was performed by 5'RACE template switching incorporating UMIs. TCRdb re-called the 5' RACE reads; one entry per CDR3 protein, DNA not given. The sample's table shows about 150,000 distinct CDR3 sequences. As to this clonotype: Its antigen is as yet unknown.

This sequence was found in a woman in her forties or fifties in good health. The sequenced sample consisted of blood T cells: a sorted CD56 or NKG2C T cell subset, CD4+ or CD8+ T cells, or bulk PBMC T cells (not recorded which). The gene calls are TRBV29-1 and TRBJ1-2; TCRdb picks TRBD1, but there is no DNA to check that call. The CDR3 here is CSVERPQGSYGYTF.